This T cell receptor (beta chain) appears in the sequencing data of a study of T-cell memory formation after mild COVID-19. A single record per CDR3 protein comes from TCRdb applying MiXCR to the 5' RACE reads. The sample holds 90,000 to 130,000 distinct CDR3 sequences, about 18% seen once. A few counts support this clonotype. Germline CDR1 and CDR2: SQVTM and ANQGSEA. The CDR3 runs to 15 residues. Unmatched junction bases numbered 10, after V lost 6 bases and J lost 4 bases. Sequenced sample: PBMCs or a T cell subset sorted from them (not recorded which). V gene TRBV29-1 combines with J gene TRBJ2-5; 11 bases are shared with TRBD2. The source of this sequence is a man younger than 35 who had mild COVID-19 (a few samples of this study predate the infection). Cell type and time point are not known. Written as DNA, the CDR3 is TGCAGCGTCCCCGGGCTAGCGGGGGGAGGAGAGACCCAGTACTTC. Translating it yields CSVPGLAGGGETQYF.